Following are 21 T cell receptor beta chains from one sample sequenced in a study of T cell responses to AZD1222 COVID-19 vaccine. TCRdb's table, derived via immunoSEQ multiplex PCR, lists solely in-frame clones and lacks some. The table lists around 150,000 clones, approximately 91% of them singletons. The material sequenced was peripheral blood, taken 28 days after the second AZD1222 dose. These receptors were obtained from an adult who received the AZD1222 COVID-19 vaccine.

In this sample, this clone turned up a few times. The V call is TRBV4-1, the J call TRBJ2-6, with D uncertain. CDR3 length equals 14 residues. Germline V CDR1 and CDR2: MGHRA, YSYEKL. The V end lost 5 bases, the J end lost 2 bases, and 7 bases lay between the germline ends. CDR3 DNA sequence: TGCGCCAGCAGCTCCCGTGCTGGGGCCAACGTCCTGACTTTC. Translated, it gives CASSSRAGANVLTF.

The chain links TRBV7-2 to TRBJ2-1; tentative D call: TRBD1 (6 bases). The CDR3 sequence is 16 residues long. V was shortened by 5 bases and J by 6 bases, with 20 bases between the two germline ends. The germline CDR1 and CDR2 sequences are SGHTA and FQGNSA. CDR3 sequence reads: CASSTPQGALPNEQFF. CDR3 DNA: TGTGCCAGCAGCACTCCACAGGGTGCCCTCCCCAATGAGCAGTTCTTC.

A single count supports this clone. The V call is TRBV3-1 (or the pseudogene TRBV3-2), the J call TRBJ1-1, with D unclear. Trimming took 3 bases from V and 0 from J, leaving 5 bases between them. This CDR3 has 13 residues. Germline V gives CDR1 LGHDT, CDR2 YNNKEL (reference sequence). In nucleotides, the CDR3 is TGTGCCAGCAGCCAGTCCGTGAACACTGAAGCTTTCTTT. Protein product: CASSQSVNTEAFF.

The genes are TRBV3-1 (or the pseudogene TRBV3-2) and TRBJ1-3, with D possibly being TRBD1 (6 bases). The CDR3 contains 14 residues. V shed 4 bases and J shed 4 bases, with 11 bases lying between them. Germline-derived CDR1 and CDR2 are LGHDT and YNNKEL (reference sequence). CDR3 sequence reads: CASSRKDRGNTIYF. The CDR3 DNA follows: TGTGCCAGCAGCCGGAAGGACAGAGGAAACACCATATATTTT.

This rearrangement joins TRBV19 to TRBJ2-1, with D tentatively TRBD1 (6 bases). Deletions cut 4 bases from V and 13 bases from J, with 11 bases between. CDR3 size: 11 residues. Germline V gene data show CDR1 as LNHDA and CDR2 as SQIVND (reference sequence). The CDR3 here is CASSRNRDQFF. The CDR3 DNA sequence: TGTGCCAGTAGTAGAAACAGGGACCAGTTCTTC.

The CDR3 DNA follows: TGTGCCAGCCGGGACAGGGGGCGGATAGACTATGGCTACACCTTC. Translating gives CASRDRGRIDYGYTF. This chain joins TRBV19 and TRBJ1-2, with 12 positions matching TRBD1. The V and J ends lost 9 bases and 3 bases, in that order; junction bases with no gene match: 8. CDR1 is LNHDA, CDR2 SQIVND, per germline (reference sequence). This CDR3 comprises 15 residues.

The chain couples TRBV6-5 to TRBJ1-5, with a weak D call TRBD1 (5 bases). The CDR3 runs 14 residues. CDR1 is MNHEY and CDR2 is SVGAGI in the germline V gene. V lost 2 bases and J 4 bases, leaving 9 bases between the germline ends. The CDR3 DNA is TGTGCCAGCAGTTACACAGGTGTGAATCAGCCCCAGCATTTT. This translates into CASSYTGVNQPQHF.

The count of this clone is one. The rearrangement uses TRBV7-6 and TRBJ2-1; D assignment may be TRBD1 or TRBD2 (5 bases each). V shed 5 bases and J shed 2 bases, with 16 bases lying between them. CDR1 and CDR2 (germline): SGHVS, FNYEAQ. This CDR3 has 16 residues. CDR3 in amino acids: CASSTRGQGTYNEQFF. The CDR3 DNA reads TGTGCCAGCAGCACGAGGGGCCAGGGTACCTACAATGAGCAGTTCTTC.

The chain combines TRBV9 with TRBJ2-3, with TRBD2 matching over 7 bases. This CDR3 is built from 17 residues. The V gene's germline CDR1 is SGDLS and CDR2 YYNGEE. V trimming: 0 bases; J trimming: 5 bases; junction bases outside the gene matches: 12. The CDR3 region has the DNA TGTGCCAGCAGCGTAGGCCCCAGCCAGGGAGGGATAGATACGCAGTATTTT. Its protein product is CASSVGPSQGGIDTQYF.

V and J are TRBV18 and TRBJ1-1; a weak D match, TRBD1 (5 bases). The V and J ends lost 4 bases and 2 bases respectively, with 11 bases between them. CDR3 length equals 14 residues. CDR1 and CDR2 (germline): KGHSH, LQKENI. CDR3 in DNA: TGTGCCAGCTCACTATCCGGGACCAACACTGAAGCTTTCTTT. Amino acids: CASSLSGTNTEAFF. Full variable domain (missing parts from reference TRBV18 and TRBJ1-1): NAGVMQNPRHLVRRRGQEARLRCSPMKGHSHVYWYRQLPEEGLKFMVYLQKENIIDESGMPKERFSAEFPKEGPSILRIQQVVRGDSAAYFCASSLSGTNTEAFFGQGTRLTVV.

V and J are TRBV5-1 and TRBJ1-6, with D uncertain. Trimming took off 6 bases at V and 9 bases at J, with 13 bases between the two ends. The CDR3 loop spans 13 amino acids. Germline assignment: CDR1 SGHRS and CDR2 YFSETQ. This CDR3 is CASTPGSASPLHF. CDR3 sequence (DNA): TGCGCCAGCACTCCGGGGTCGGCTTCACCCCTCCACTTT. Together with reference TRBV5-1 and TRBJ1-6, the CDR3 gives the full variable domain: KAGVTQTPRYLIKTRGQQVTLSCSPISGHRSVSWYQQTPGQGLQFLFEYFSETQRNKGNFPGRFSGRQFSNSRSEMNVSTLELGDSALYLCASTPGSASPLHFGNGTRLTVT.

This chain joins TRBV30 and TRBJ2-7; 8 bases match TRBD2. CDR1 and CDR2 from the germline V gene are GTSNPN and SVGIG (reference sequence). V dropped 1 base and J dropped 6; count of bases not matched to a gene: 5. This CDR3 contains 13 residues. CDR3 nucleotide sequence: TGTGCCTGGAGTGAGGGACTAGGATTCGAGCAGTACTTC. It yields the protein CAWSEGLGFEQYF. Supplemented by reference TRBV30 and TRBJ2-7, the full variable domain reads SQTIHQWPATLVQPVGSPLSLECTVEGTSNPNLYWYRQAAGRGLQLLFYSVGIGQISSEVPQNLSASRPQDRQFILSSKKLLLSDSGFYLCAWSEGLGFEQYFGPGTRLTVT.

This chain links TRBV7-6 with TRBJ2-6; possibly TRBD2 for D (5 bases). Per germline, CDR1 SGHVS and CDR2 FNYEAQ. The CDR3 consists of 15 residues. V was trimmed by 4 bases and J by 3 bases, leaving 10 bases between them. This chain's CDR3 is CASSYSVGGANVLTF. The CDR3 bases are TGTGCCAGCAGCTATAGCGTAGGTGGGGCCAACGTCCTGACTTTC.

The chain links TRBV11-2 to TRBJ1-1; 12 bases agree with TRBD1. V dropped 5 bases and J dropped 6; count of bases not matched to a gene: 7. This CDR3 spans 15 amino acids. CDR1 is SGHAT, CDR2 FQNNGV, per germline. CDR3 loop: CASSRDRGQFAEAFF. The CDR3 nucleotides are TGTGCCAGCAGCCGGGACAGGGGGCAATTCGCTGAAGCTTTCTTT.

The chain couples TRBV5-4 to TRBJ1-2; no definite D call. Trimming left V 3 bases short and J 4 bases short, with 16 bases between. This CDR3 is 15 amino acids long. The germline V gene encodes CDR1 SGHNT and CDR2 YYREEE (reference sequence). DNA of the CDR3: TGTGCCAGCAGCTCCGGAGGGAAGGGAAGCTATGGCTACACCTTC. Translated, it gives CASSSGGKGSYGYTF.

J is TRBJ1-5 and V is TRBV29-1; D unresolved. This CDR3 has 11 amino acids. The germline V and J ends were trimmed by 4 bases and 5 bases, with 6 bases remaining between them. Germline CDR1 and CDR2: SQVTM and ANQGSEA. The CDR3 DNA sequence: TGCAGCGTTGGCTGGGATCAGCCCCAGCATTTT. Encoded protein: CSVGWDQPQHF.

V gene TRBV4-1 combines with J gene TRBJ2-7; possible D gene TRBD1, 7 bases. V was cut by 5 bases and J by 7 bases, with 18 bases left in between. This CDR3 contains 14 residues. Looked up from germline, CDR1 is MGHRA and CDR2 is YSYEKL. The CDR3 nucleotides read TGCGCCAGCAGCGGCGTGGAGGGGGCAAGAGAGCAGTACTTC. It codes for CASSGVEGAREQYF.

The chain is built from TRBV3-1 (or the pseudogene TRBV3-2) and TRBJ2-2; 7 bases fit TRBD2. The CDR3 consists of 17 residues. CDR1 and CDR2 from the germline V gene are LGHDT and YNNKEL (reference sequence). Unmatched junction bases numbered 13, after V lost 4 bases and J lost 5 bases. Here the CDR3 DNA reads TGTGCCAGCAGCCCGTGGGGAGTGGCTAGCGGAACCGGGGAGCTGTTTTTT. Its protein is CASSPWGVASGTGELFF.

The V gene is TRBV9, the J gene TRBJ2-7, with D unresolved. Germline loops: CDR1 SGDLS, CDR2 YYNGEE. The CDR3 spans 12 residues. V shed 10 bases and J shed 4 bases, with 15 bases lying between them. The CDR3 DNA sequence: TGTGCCCCCCTTCTCAATCCATACGAGCAGTACTTC. It is translated as CAPLLNPYEQYF.

A single count supports this clone. The V call is TRBV7-2, the J call TRBJ1-3, with a tentative D call TRBD1 (6 bases). In germline, CDR1 is SGHTA, CDR2 FQGNSA. Between the trimmed V and J ends, which lost 6 bases and 2 bases, there was a span of 11 bases. This CDR3 region has 14 residues. CDR3 in DNA: TGTGCCAGCAGTATGGACAGTCCTGGAAACACCATATATTTT. This sequence encodes CASSMDSPGNTIYF.

V and J are TRBV5-1 and TRBJ1-6, with TRBD1 identical over 7 bases. Trimming cost V 0 bases and J 0 bases; bases outside gene matches: 0. CDR1 is SGHRS and CDR2 is YFSETQ in the germline V gene. The CDR3 is 16 residues long. CDR3 nucleotides: TGCGCCAGCAGCTTGGGGGACAGCTCCTATAATTCACCCCTCCACTTT. This codes for CASSLGDSSYNSPLHF.